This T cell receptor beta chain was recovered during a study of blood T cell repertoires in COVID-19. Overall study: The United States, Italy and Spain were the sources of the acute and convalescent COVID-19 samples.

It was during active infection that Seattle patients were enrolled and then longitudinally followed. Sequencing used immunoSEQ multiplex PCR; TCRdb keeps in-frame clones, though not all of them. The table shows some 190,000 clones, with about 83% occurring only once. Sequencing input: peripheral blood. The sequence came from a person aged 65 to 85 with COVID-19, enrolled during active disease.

The CDR3 region is CASSLIDRQREQYF. The CDR3, as DNA: TGTGCCAGCAGTTTAATTGATCGTCAGCGCGAGCAGTACTTC. The V call is TRBV27, the J call TRBJ2-7, with D hard to call. The V end was cut by 2 bases, the J end by 6 bases, with 14 bases between. The CDR3 consists of 14 residues. Germline V CDR1 and CDR2: MNHEY, SMNVEV (reference sequence).